The clone carrying this TCR beta chain was detected once. TCR beta CDR3 sequences were amplified from RNA transcripts. Initially, a first-round RT-PCR of the TCR CDR3 employed the HTBI primer set. MiXCR, run by TCRdb on the multiplex PCR reads, gives a single entry per CDR3 protein. Of approximately 640,000 distinct CDR3 sequences in the sample, about 45% are singletons; the top ten hold approximately 6.8%. The V gene's germline CDR1 is ENHRY and CDR2 SYGVKD. V was trimmed by 6 bases and J by 10 bases, leaving 10 bases between them. There are 12 residues in the CDR3. The sample comes from a study of T cells in Graves' hyperthyroidism and ophthalmopathy.

The rearrangement uses TRBV10-3 and TRBJ1-6, with a tentative D call TRBD1 (5 bases). Sequencing was carried out using peripheral blood or thyroid tissue (not recorded which). This receptor was taken from an adult man with Graves' disease, either hyperthyroidism or ophthalmopathy (not recorded which). The CDR3 reads CAIRGVESPLHF. In nucleotides, the CDR3 is TGTGCCATCAGAGGGGTAGAATCACCCCTCCACTTT.